One T cell receptor (beta chain) is described in this entry. This clone came up a few times. It has no known antigen specificity. The input lacks base qualities; no much larger clone sits a single base away. This record belongs to a study of blood T cell repertoires in COVID-19 (TCRdb year 2020). Context from the whole study: The collaborator samples originated in the United States, Italy and Spain and spanned the acute and convalescent phases of COVID-19. The material from the prospective study consisted of cDNA or gDNA derived from T cells, B-cell-depleted T cells, or PBMCs. A freely available public database, intended as a resource for researchers studying the immune response to SARS-CoV-2, is where the repertoires were released. Sample metadata almost always included a de-identified subject ID, COVID-19 status, age in years and sex. Subjects who had been exposed to COVID-19, were actively infected with it, or had recovered from it provided the deeply sampled blood TCRbeta repertoires that made up the dataset. Where available, HLA class I and class II types were taken from metadata supplied by the sample provider and were not determined by assay-based typing. Samples came from the ongoing ImmuneRACE study (first 160 participants) plus 1,254 subjects from 6 global collaborators.

Study-wide conclusions, independent of this receptor: Clinical and demographic metadata were provided uncurated, with the amount varying by source and participant.

Sequences MNHEY (CDR1) and SVGAGI (CDR2) are obtained from the germline V gene. The CDR3 contains 14 residues, cysteine and phenylalanine counted. Only the CDR3 part of the read is kept: 42 bases, read in frame from the first base. V is shortened by 6 bases, J by 4 bases, and the region joining them spans 15 bases. The collaborating institutions used their own protocols to collect whole blood in K2EDTA tubes. For TCRbeta analysis, collaborators shipped samples as frozen whole blood, isolated PBMCs, or DNA extracted from either of those sample types. TCRbeta CDR3 regions were amplified from genomic DNA using the immunoSEQ Assay, a bias-controlled multiplex PCR. On the study's bioinformatics: The number of nucleated cells in each sample was estimated from the amplification of reference gene primers within the assay. To quantify the absolute abundance of each unique TCRbeta CDR3 rearrangement, sequence reads were collapsed and filtered. For each sample, productive Simpson clonality was calculated by taking the square root of Simpson's diversity index across productive rearrangements. TCRdb took over this immuneACCESS table, retaining in-frame rearrangements with V and J assigned. Such tables are incomplete; in checked studies, under half of the missing clones stem from an unresolved V gene, and the remainder is unexplained. That table gives V, J and clone size, and the DNA gave D and trimming. The sample table holds about 300,000 clones, of which over 70% were seen once. About 1.2% of the sample is held by the ten biggest clonotypes.

The sequencing input was peripheral blood. The origin of this receptor is a woman between 45 and 60 years old with acute or convalescent COVID-19. The sequence is built from TRBV6-5 and TRBJ1-1, with an unclear D gene assignment. CDR3 sequence: CASRMRASGTEAFF. Here is the DNA: TGTGCCAGCAGGATGCGGGCCTCGGGCACTGAAGCTTTCTTT.